This record covers a single T cell receptor beta chain. One end of the junction is discordant with germline, which a read error may explain. Per the original data handling: Scientists estimated how many nucleated cells there were by amplifying reference gene primers. The method was immunoSEQ multiplex PCR; TCRdb's version includes in-frame clones alone and lacks a portion of them. The V and J calls and the clone size are those of that table, but D and trimming were determined from the DNA. This table holds about 170,000 clones, 83% found once. The source of the sample is a study of blood T cell repertoires in COVID-19. Overall study context: Specimens from acute and convalescent COVID-19 originated in the United States, Italy and Spain. PBMCs, B-cell-depleted T cells, or T cells were the source of the cDNA or gDNA that made up the material.

From germline, CDR1 is SSHAT and CDR2 FNYEAQ (reference sequence). The CDR3 is made up of 13 amino acids. The clonotype comes from a woman of 80 years or more with acute or convalescent COVID-19. Sequencing used peripheral blood. The chain links TRBV7-7 to TRBJ2-5; D is unresolved. The CDR3 nucleotides are TGTGCTAGCAGCTTAGTTGGGCGTGGGACCCAGTACTTC. Translated: CASSLVGRGTQYF.